A single sample is the source of the 30 T cell receptor beta chains below, sequenced in a study of esophageal squamous cell carcinoma under preoperative chemotherapy. MiXCR, run by TCRdb on the PCR reads, gives a single entry per CDR3 protein. The sample lists approximately 19,000 distinct CDR3 sequences, 46% occurring once. As for time point: after preoperative PTX-NDP chemotherapy. Sample collection occurred from a patient given preoperative chemotherapy. Receptor source: a human donor with esophageal squamous cell carcinoma. The donor label of this sample is uncertain.

On this clonotype: A junction end diverges from the germline sequence, so it may reflect a read error. This sequence joins TRBV12-3 or TRBV12-4 and TRBJ2-5, with D possibly being TRBD1 (5 bases). Matching the DNA end better, TRBJ2-1 makes the J call doubtful. The length of the CDR3 is 15 residues. This chain's CDR3 is CATSPPGQGYNEQFF. CDR3 coding DNA: TGTGCCACCAGTCCGCCGGGCCAGGGTTACAATGAGCAGTTCTTC.

V gene TRBV6-1 combines with J gene TRBJ2-3; D might be TRBD2 (5 bases). Trimming pared 8 bases from V and 6 bases from J, leaving 9 bases between. The CDR3 consists of 11 residues. Germline values: CDR1 MNHNS, CDR2 SASEGT. CDR3 coding DNA: TGTGCCAGCGCAGAGCGGGATACGCAGTATTTT. This sequence encodes CASAERDTQYF.

Note on this clonotype: The germline gene is not matched at one end of the junction; a read error may be the cause. V is TRBV12-3 or TRBV12-4 and J is TRBJ2-3; a possible D gene is TRBD1 (6 bases). The CDR3 loop spans 15 amino acids. The DNA for the CDR3 is TGTGCCCGCGGTCCGGACAGCTGGGGCACCGATACGCAGTTTTTT. This translates into CARGPDSWGTDTQFF.

The chain has TRBV7-2 and TRBJ2-2; perhaps TRBD1 as D (6 bases). The CDR3 contains 16 residues. V shed 11 bases and J shed 16 bases, with 35 bases lying between them. Germline V gene data show CDR1 as SGHTA and CDR2 as FQGNSA. The CDR3 region has the DNA TGTGCCGGCCTGGACCTCCAGGCTGTGAGCACAGGGACGCAGTTTTTT. Translation: CAGLDLQAVSTGTQFF.

Within the sample, this clonotype is large (0.1 to 1%). The rearrangement links TRBV12-3 or TRBV12-4 to TRBJ2-1; 11 bases are a match to TRBD2. CDR3 size: 17 residues. Germline trimming cut 3 bases from V and 4 bases from J; bases unmatched to any gene: 8. The CDR3 here is CASSFLTGTSGYNEQFF. CDR3 nucleotide sequence: TGTGCCAGCAGTTTTTTGACCGGGACTAGCGGATACAATGAGCAGTTCTTC.

This clonotype was seen just once. The chain uses TRBV7-2 and TRBJ2-3, with 10 bases matching TRBD2. CDR1 and CDR2 (germline): SGHTA, FQGNSA. The CDR3 extends over 16 amino acids. The junction had 12 bases not matched to a gene; V was cut back by 7 bases and J by 5 bases. The CDR3 nucleotides are TGTGCCAGCAAAGCGGGAGGGGATAGGGTAGAAGATACGCAGTATTTT. It yields the protein CASKAGGDRVEDTQYF.

Note on this clonotype: Given the absence of the conserved phenylalanine or tryptophan at the CDR3 end, a read error is likely. Because the CDR3's place on the DNA is in doubt, the DNA is left out and the CDR3 is given as listed by TCRdb. The J gene is TRBJ2-5, the V gene TRBV7-3; the D segment call TRBD2 is taken from the table without a DNA check. Germline V CDR1 and CDR2: SGHTA, FQGTGA. The CDR3 has 17 residues if both end residues are counted. Here the CDR3 reads CASSLKGLAGGRETRHS.

The chain is built from TRBV11-3 and TRBJ2-1; 9 bases match TRBD2. The last part of the DNA fits TRBJ2-5 better; the J call may be wrong. The CDR3 is 16 residues long. Germline CDR1 SGHNT, CDR2 YENEEA. The chain's CDR3 is CASSLDLLAGRETQYF. CDR3 sequence (DNA): TGTGCCAGCAGCTTAGATCTTCTAGCGGGGAGGGAGACCCAGTACTTC.

This clonotype has ten or more counts. The chain is built from TRBV7-6 and TRBJ2-4; D gene uncertain. This CDR3 contains 15 residues. Trimming left V 3 bases short and J 3 bases short, with 12 bases between. Per the germline V gene, CDR1 is SGHVS and CDR2 is FNYEAQ. The chain's CDR3 is CASSLGMAGKNIQYF. CDR3 nucleotide sequence: TGTGCCAGCAGCTTGGGTATGGCCGGCAAAAACATTCAGTACTTC.

Notes on this clonotype: Mismatch with germline at one junction end may stem from a read error. The V gene is TRBV7-8, the J gene TRBJ2-4; D is unclear. Germline values: CDR1 SGHVS, CDR2 FQNEAQ. The CDR3 extends over 15 amino acids. The CDR3 DNA follows: TGTGGCCGCGGCTCGGCGAGGCGAGCCAAAGACATGCAGTACTTC. It translates to CGRGSARRAKDMQYF.

About this clonotype itself: A junction end diverges from the germline sequence, so it may reflect a read error. The chain combines TRBV12-3 or TRBV12-4 with TRBJ2-5, with 7 bases lining up with TRBD2. The CDR3 extends over 17 amino acids. Written as DNA, the CDR3 is TGTGCCAGCAGTACTAATCCCGGGACTACCAACCCAGAGACCCAGTATTTC. Translating it yields CASSTNPGTTNPETQYF.

As to this clonotype: A junction boundary mismatches the germline segment, possibly from a read error. The V call is TRBV7-3, the J call TRBJ2-3, with D perhaps assigned TRBD1 or TRBD2 (6 bases each). Germline V gives CDR1 SGHTA, CDR2 FQGTGA. CDR3 length equals 15 residues. CDR3 bases: TGTGCCAGCAGCGCGGGTAGGGGGGCCAAAAACACGCAGTATTTC. Encoded protein: CASSAGRGAKNTQYF.

This chain joins TRBV3-1 and TRBJ2-2, with TRBD1 as a possible D gene (6 bases). CDR3 size: 14 residues. Germline values: CDR1 LGHDT, CDR2 YNNKEL (reference sequence). V shed 6 bases and J shed 4 bases, with 12 bases lying between them. CDR3 amino acids: CASRRKGGTGELFF. The CDR3, as DNA: TGTGCCAGCAGAAGAAAAGGGGGCACCGGGGAGCTGTTTTTT. The full variable domain, with the rest looked up from reference TRBV3-1 and TRBJ2-2, is DTAVSQTPKYLVTQMGNDKSIKCEQNLGHDTMYWYKQDSKKFLKIMFSYNNKELIINETVPNRFSPKSPDKAHLNLHINSLELGDSAVYFCASRRKGGTGELFFGEGSRLTVL.

This clonotype came up many times. The gene calls are TRBV19 and TRBJ2-3; D call uncertain. The length of the CDR3 is 13 residues. The V gene's germline CDR1 is LNHDA and CDR2 SQIVND (reference sequence). The V and J ends lost 8 bases and 0 bases respectively, with 9 bases between them. The CDR3 coding sequence is TGTGCCAGTCGCCCCTCTAGCACAGATACGCAGTATTTT. Its protein product is CASRPSSTDTQYF. Based on the CDR3 plus reference TRBV19 and TRBJ2-3, the full variable domain is DGGITQSPKYLFRKEGQNVTLSCEQNLNHDAMYWYRQDPGQGLRLIYYSQIVNDFQKGDIAEGYSVSREKKESFPLTVTSAQKNPTAFYLCASRPSSTDTQYFGPGTRLTVL.

There are many counts of this clonotype. The rearrangement links TRBV7-2 to TRBJ2-1; 8 bases align to TRBD1. V lost 4 bases and J lost 8; bases outside the gene matches: 13. Germline V gives CDR1 SGHTA, CDR2 FQGNSA. CDR3 length equals 16 residues. The CDR3 sequence is CASSWDIGTGSHEQFF. The DNA for the CDR3 is TGTGCCAGCAGCTGGGATATCGGGACAGGCAGCCATGAGCAGTTCTTC.

V and J are TRBV18 and TRBJ1-1; D is possibly TRBD1 (5 bases). Germline CDR1 KGHSH, CDR2 LQKENI. Trimming shortened V by 3 bases and J by 2 bases, and 13 bases separated the two germline ends. The CDR3 contains 15 residues. CDR3 protein: CASSPRGRDNTEAFF. CDR3 DNA sequence: TGTGCCAGCTCACCCCGCGGGAGGGACAACACTGAAGCTTTCTTT. The entire variable domain, with the rest obtained from reference TRBV18 and TRBJ1-1, is as follows: NAGVMQNPRHLVRRRGQEARLRCSPMKGHSHVYWYRQLPEEGLKFMVYLQKENIIDESGMPKERFSAEFPKEGPSILRIQQVVRGDSAAYFCASSPRGRDNTEAFFGQGTRLTVV.

The rearrangement joins TRBV27 to TRBJ2-1; 9 bases align to TRBD1. Germline CDR1 is MNHEY and CDR2 is SMNVEV (reference sequence). Trimming took 6 bases from V and 7 from J; bases not matched to a gene: 4. The CDR3 extends over 13 amino acids. The CDR3 DNA sequence: TGTGCCAGCAGCGGACAGGGGTTTAATGAGCAGTTCTTC. Protein product: CASSGQGFNEQFF.

In this sample, this clonotype turned up once. The V call is TRBV7-2, the J call TRBJ2-3; possible D gene TRBD2, 6 bases. V was pared by 5 bases and J by 0 bases, with 15 bases between. Per germline, CDR1 SGHTA and CDR2 FQGNSA. The CDR3 runs 16 residues. In nucleotides, the CDR3 is TGTGCCAGCAGCCCAATCGGTGCGGGGAGCACAGATACGCAGTATTTT. Translating gives CASSPIGAGSTDTQYF. Complete variable domain (other parts from reference TRBV7-2 and TRBJ2-3): GAGVSQSPSNKVTEKGKDVELRCDPISGHTALYWYRQSLGQGLEFLIYFQGNSAPDKSGLPSDRFSAERTGGSVSTLTIQRTQQEDSAVYLCASSPIGAGSTDTQYFGPGTRLTVL.

This sequence joins TRBV6-1 and TRBJ2-1; perhaps TRBD2 as D (5 bases). V lost 8 bases to trimming and J lost 13 bases, with 21 bases between them. The CDR3 contains 13 residues. CDR1 and CDR2 (germline): MNHNS, SASEGT. Here the CDR3 reads CASDEGWGETQFF. The CDR3, as DNA: TGTGCCAGCGACGAAGGGTGGGGAGAGACCCAGTTCTTC.

The rearrangement joins TRBV7-2 to TRBJ2-7; TRBD2 matches 9 bases. Germline lookup yields CDR1 SGHTA and CDR2 FQGNSA. The CDR3 contains 14 residues. V lost 1 base to trimming and J lost 5 bases; unmatched junction nucleotides: 3. CDR3 amino acids: CASSLEGLAHEQYF. The CDR3 nucleotides are TGTGCCAGCAGCTTAGAGGGACTAGCCCACGAGCAGTACTTC.

The CDR3: CASSLWVGPDPTGELFF. The DNA for the CDR3 is TGTGCCAGCAGTTTATGGGTAGGCCCCGACCCCACCGGGGAGCTGTTTTTT. The chain combines TRBV27 with TRBJ2-2; D unresolved. From germline, CDR1 is MNHEY and CDR2 SMNVEV (reference sequence). CDR3 size: 17 residues. V was pared by 1 base and J by 4 bases, with 16 bases between.

By share of the sample, this clonotype is large (0.1 to 1%). The V gene is TRBV7-3, the J gene TRBJ2-3; D not resolved. The CDR3 is 13 residues long. Germline V gene data show CDR1 as SGHTA and CDR2 as FQGTGA. The V end lost 5 bases, the J end lost 2 bases, and 8 bases lay between the germline ends. CDR3 protein: CASSPDNTDTQYF. For the CDR3, the DNA is TGTGCCAGCAGCCCAGACAACACAGATACGCAGTATTTT.

This clonotype has a handful of counts. Likely a read error: the CDR3 ends without its conserved phenylalanine or tryptophan. The DNA is left out, because the CDR3 cannot be placed on it with certainty; the CDR3 is given as TCRdb lists it. V is TRBV7-2 and J is TRBJ2-5; the D call of TRBD1 is as the table states it, not checked on the DNA. Germline V lookup: CDR1 SGHTA, CDR2 FQGNSA. The CDR3 spans 14 amino acids, including both terminal residues. The CDR3 sequence is CASSFGGTQETQFL.

This clonotype was seen repeatedly, ten times or more. The chain uses TRBV7-8 and TRBJ2-1; D not resolved. Germline V gene lookup returns CDR1 SGHVS and CDR2 FQNEAQ. Trimming removed 3 bases from V and 1 base from J, with 7 bases in between. The CDR3 is made up of 14 amino acids. In nucleotides, the CDR3 is TGTGCCAGCAGCTTCGGGCTTTCCTACAATGAGCAGTTCTTC. Its protein product is CASSFGLSYNEQFF.

Only a few counts were recorded for this clonotype. The chain's CDR3 is CASSLGAGVPYEQYF. For the CDR3, the DNA is TGTGCCAGCAGCTTGGGGGCAGGGGTGCCCTACGAGCAGTACTTC. The chain couples TRBV7-2 to TRBJ2-5, with TRBD1 as a possible D gene (6 bases). TRBJ2-7 explains the end of the DNA better; the J call may be wrong. The CDR3 has 15 amino acids. Germline-derived CDR1 and CDR2 are SGHTA and FQGNSA.

This clonotype was found a few times. J is TRBJ2-3 and V is TRBV27, with no clear D. V shed 2 bases and J shed 1 base, with 10 bases lying between them. This CDR3 is 15 amino acids long. CDR1 is MNHEY and CDR2 is SMNVEV in the germline V gene (reference sequence). CDR3 protein: CASSLSSKGTDTQYF. The CDR3 DNA reads TGTGCCAGCAGTTTAAGCAGTAAAGGCACAGATACGCAGTATTTT.

This clonotype was seen many times. The chain employs TRBV7-2 and TRBJ2-5; D is undetermined. Between the trimmed V and J ends, which lost 5 bases and 0 bases, there was a span of 10 bases. The CDR3 totals 14 residues. Germline V gene sequence: CDR1 SGHTA, CDR2 FQGNSA. CDR3 DNA sequence: TGTGCCAGCAGCCCGCGCTGGAACCAAGAGACCCAGTACTTC. Protein: CASSPRWNQETQYF.

This clonotype came up a few times. The chain links TRBV7-3 to TRBJ2-1; 8 nucleotides line up with TRBD2. Germline V gene data show CDR1 as SGHTA and CDR2 as FQGTGA. The CDR3 has 16 amino acids. Trimming cost V 4 bases and J 0 bases; bases outside gene matches: 5. CDR3 nucleotide sequence: TGTGCCAGCAGCTATAGCGGGACTTACTCCTACAATGAGCAGTTCTTC. Amino acids: CASSYSGTYSYNEQFF.

About this clonotype: A read error may produce the germline difference seen at one junction end. The CDR3 DNA is TGTGCCAGCAGCTTAAAACTTCAGCGGGACCCCTTCACAGATGCGCAGTATTTT. Translating gives CASSLKLQRDPFTDAQYF. The rearrangement links TRBV7-2 to TRBJ2-3; TRBD2 aligns across 7 bases. The germline gives CDR1 SGHTA, CDR2 FQGNSA. This CDR3 is built from 18 residues.

By share, this clonotype ranks as medium-sized (0.01 to 0.1%). This rearrangement joins TRBV7-7 to TRBJ2-1, with D perhaps given as TRBD1 or TRBD2 (6 bases each). V shed 0 bases and J shed 10 bases, with 10 bases lying between them. Germline-derived CDR1 and CDR2 are SSHAT and FNYEAQ (reference sequence). The length of the CDR3 is 13 residues. The CDR3 loop is CASSLAEGGEQFF. DNA for the CDR3: TGTGCCAGCAGCTTAGCAGAGGGGGGAGAGCAGTTCTTC.